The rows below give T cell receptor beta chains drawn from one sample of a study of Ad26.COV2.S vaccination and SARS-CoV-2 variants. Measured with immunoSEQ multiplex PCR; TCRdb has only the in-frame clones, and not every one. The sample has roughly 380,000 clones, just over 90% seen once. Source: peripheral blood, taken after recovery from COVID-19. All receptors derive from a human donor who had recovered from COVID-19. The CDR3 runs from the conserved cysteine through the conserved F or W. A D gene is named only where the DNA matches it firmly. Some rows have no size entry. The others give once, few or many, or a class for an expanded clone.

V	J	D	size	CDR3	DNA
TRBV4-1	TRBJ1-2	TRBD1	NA	CASSQGGAGGGYTF	TGCGCCAGCAGCCAAGGCGGGGCAGGGGGGGGCTACACCTTC
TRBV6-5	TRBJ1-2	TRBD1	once	CASSYGTANYGYTF	TGTGCCAGCAGTTACGGGACAGCAAACTATGGCTACACCTTC
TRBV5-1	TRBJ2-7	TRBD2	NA	CASSSGLAGGAYEQYF	TGCGCCAGCAGCTCGGGACTAGCGGGGGGCGCTTACGAGCAGTACTTC
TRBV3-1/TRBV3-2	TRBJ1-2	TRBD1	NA	CASSQEVPRVTGTYGYTF	TGTGCCAGCAGCCAAGAAGTGCCCCGGGTGACAGGGACCTATGGCTACACCTTC
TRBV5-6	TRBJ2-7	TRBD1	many	CASSLGTGNLYEQYF	TGTGCCAGCAGCTTAGGGACAGGCAATCTCTACGAGCAGTACTTC
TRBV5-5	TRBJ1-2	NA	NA	CASRALPQGSYTF	TGTGCCAGCAGAGCTTTACCCCAGGGTAGCTACACCTTC
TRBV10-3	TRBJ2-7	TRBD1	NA	CAITGQVPSYEQYF	TGTGCCATCACGGGACAGGTACCATCCTACGAGCAGTACTTC
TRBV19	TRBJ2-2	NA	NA	CASNPRGQGNTGELFF	TGTGCCAGTAACCCAAGAGGGCAGGGGAACACCGGGGAGCTGTTTTTT
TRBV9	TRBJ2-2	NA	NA	CASSVVTGELFF	TGTGCCAGCAGCGTGGTTACCGGGGAGCTGTTTTTT
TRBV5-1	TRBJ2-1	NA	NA	CASSLPEGGTYNEQFF	TGCGCCAGCAGCCTTCCTGAGGGGGGCACCTACAATGAGCAGTTCTTC
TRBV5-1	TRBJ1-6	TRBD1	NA	CASSRDRGSSPLHF	TGCGCCAGCAGTCGCGACAGGGGGAGCTCACCCCTCCACTTT
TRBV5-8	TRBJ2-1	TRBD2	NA	CASSDPGGGHNEQFF	TGTGCCAGCAGCGACCCTGGCGGGGGGCACAATGAGCAGTTCTTC
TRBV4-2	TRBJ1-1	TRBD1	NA	CASSQEGQGELNTEAFF	TGTGCCAGCAGCCAGGAAGGACAGGGGGAACTGAACACTGAAGCTTTCTTT
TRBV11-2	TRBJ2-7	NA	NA	CASSANYEQYF	TGTGCCAGCAGCGCGAACTACGAGCAGTACTTC
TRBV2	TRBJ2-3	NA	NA	CASSPSTDTQYF	TGTGCCAGCAGCCCCAGCACAGATACGCAGTATTTT
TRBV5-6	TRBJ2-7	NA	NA	CASKYSGHYEQYF	TGTGCCAGCAAATACAGCGGACACTACGAGCAGTACTTC
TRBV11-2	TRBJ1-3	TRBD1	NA	CASSLGTGGNTIYF	TGTGCCAGCAGCTTAGGGACAGGGGGAAACACCATATATTTT
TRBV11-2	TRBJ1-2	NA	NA	CASSLGRGGVYGYTF	TGTGCCAGCAGCTTGGGTAGGGGGGGCGTCTATGGCTACACCTTC
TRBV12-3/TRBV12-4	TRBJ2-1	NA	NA	CASSFYELNEQFF	TGTGCCAGCAGTTTCTACGAGCTTAATGAGCAGTTCTTC
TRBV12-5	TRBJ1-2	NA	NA	CASGIQAIYGYTF	TGTGCTAGTGGTATACAGGCAATCTATGGCTACACCTTC
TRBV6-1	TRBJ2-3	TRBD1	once	CASSDQTGGLTDTQYF	TGTGCCAGCAGTGATCAGACAGGGGGGCTCACAGATACGCAGTATTTT
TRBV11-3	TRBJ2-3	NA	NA	CASSGAKITDTQYF	TGTGCCAGTTCAGGGGCAAAAATCACAGATACGCAGTATTTT
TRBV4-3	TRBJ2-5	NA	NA	CASLKKYRQQETQYF	TGCGCCAGCCTTAAAAAATATCGGCAGCAAGAGACCCAGTACTTC
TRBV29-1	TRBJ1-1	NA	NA	CSVDLLNTEAFF	TGCAGCGTTGATCTCTTGAACACTGAAGCTTTCTTT
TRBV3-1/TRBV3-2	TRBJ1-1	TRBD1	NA	CASSQNDRVGRAFF	TGTGCCAGCAGCCAAAACGACAGGGTAGGTCGGGCTTTCTTT
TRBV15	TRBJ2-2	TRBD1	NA	CATSRGGTVNTGELFF	TGTGCCACCAGCAGAGGTGGGACAGTGAACACCGGGGAGCTGTTTTTT
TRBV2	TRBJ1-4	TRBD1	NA	CASSRWDRDEKLFF	TGTGCCAGCAGTCGATGGGACAGGGATGAAAAACTGTTTTTT
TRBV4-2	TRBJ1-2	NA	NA	CASSQDKRGGGYTF	TGTGCCAGCAGCCAAGATAAGAGGGGCGGGGGCTACACCTTC
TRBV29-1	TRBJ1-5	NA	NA	CSVGRRNQPQHF	TGCAGCGTTGGCAGACGCAATCAGCCCCAGCATTTT
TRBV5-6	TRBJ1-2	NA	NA	CASSPGDGYTF	TGTGCCAGCAGTCCCGGGGATGGCTACACCTTC
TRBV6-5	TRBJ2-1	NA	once	CASSAGFPHEQFF	TGTGCCAGCAGCGCAGGGTTCCCTCATGAGCAGTTCTTC
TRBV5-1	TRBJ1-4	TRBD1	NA	CASSWTGGSNEKLFF	TGCGCCAGCAGCTGGACAGGGGGGTCTAATGAAAAACTGTTTTTT
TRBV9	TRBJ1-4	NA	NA	CASSVGIGSENEKLFF	TGTGCCAGCAGCGTAGGGATCGGTAGCGAGAATGAAAAACTGTTTTTT
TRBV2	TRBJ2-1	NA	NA	CASSVNVVRADNEQFF	TGTGCCAGCAGTGTTAATGTGGTTAGAGCGGACAATGAGCAGTTCTTC
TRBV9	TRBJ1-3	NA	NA	CASSVVSVGVTNGPSGNTIYF	TGTGCCAGCAGCGTAGTGTCGGTCGGGGTAACAAATGGACCCTCTGGAAACACCATATATTTT
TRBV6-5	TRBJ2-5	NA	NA	CAIHAQETQYF	TGTGCCATACACGCCCAAGAGACCCAGTACTTC
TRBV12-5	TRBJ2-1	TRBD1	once	CASGFGTAYNEQFF	TGTGCTAGTGGTTTTGGGACAGCATACAATGAGCAGTTCTTC
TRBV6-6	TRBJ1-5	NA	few	CASTAVGENQPQHF	TGTGCCAGCACTGCGGTTGGGGAGAATCAGCCCCAGCATTTT
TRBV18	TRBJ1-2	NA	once	CASSAMDSLASHGYTF	TGTGCCAGCTCAGCAATGGACAGCCTCGCTTCCCATGGCTACACCTTC
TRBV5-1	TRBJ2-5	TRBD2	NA	CASTELAGLETQYF	TGCGCCAGCACGGAACTAGCGGGGCTAGAGACCCAGTACTTC
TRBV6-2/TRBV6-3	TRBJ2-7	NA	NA	CASSPRGGAPYEQYF	TGTGCCAGCAGCCCCAGGGGGGGGGCCCCCTACGAGCAGTACTTC
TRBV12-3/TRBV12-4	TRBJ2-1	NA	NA	CASSLSRVDEQFF	TGTGCCAGCAGTTTGTCCAGGGTGGATGAGCAGTTCTTC
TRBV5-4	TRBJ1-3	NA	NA	CASSLGVQGTGNTIYF	TGTGCCAGCAGCTTGGGTGTACAGGGAACTGGAAACACCATATATTTT
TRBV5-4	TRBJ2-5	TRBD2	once	CASSLYRGVETQYF	TGTGCCAGCAGCTTGTACCGGGGGGTGGAGACCCAGTACTTC
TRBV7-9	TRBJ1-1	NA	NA	CASSATGIYTEAFF	TGTGCCAGCAGCGCTACAGGGATATACACTGAAGCTTTCTTT
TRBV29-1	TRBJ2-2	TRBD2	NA	CSVPLAGASNTGELFF	TGCAGCGTTCCACTAGCGGGGGCCTCGAACACCGGGGAGCTGTTTTTT
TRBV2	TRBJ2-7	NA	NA	CASSEGTYEQYF	TGTGCCAGCAGTGAGGGAACCTACGAGCAGTACTTC
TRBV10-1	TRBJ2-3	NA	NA	CASSTGDRRTDTQYF	TGCGCCAGCAGTACTGGGGATCGGCGCACAGATACGCAGTATTTT
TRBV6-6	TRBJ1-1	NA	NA	CASSSQGPMNTEAFF	TGTGCCAGCAGTTCACAGGGTCCCATGAACACTGAAGCTTTCTTT
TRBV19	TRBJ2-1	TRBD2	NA	CASSTLSGGSYNEQFF	TGTGCCAGTAGTACCCTCAGCGGGGGGTCCTACAATGAGCAGTTCTTC
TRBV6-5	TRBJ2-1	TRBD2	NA	CASSSRSGGNNEQFF	TGTGCCAGCAGTTCCAGAAGCGGGGGGAACAATGAGCAGTTCTTC
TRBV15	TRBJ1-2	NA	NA	CATSLGSSYGYTF	TGTGCCACCAGCCTCGGAAGCAGCTATGGCTACACCTTC
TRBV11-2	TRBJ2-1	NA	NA	CASSLSRQAHNEQFF	TGTGCCAGCAGCTTATCCCGACAGGCCCACAATGAGCAGTTCTTC
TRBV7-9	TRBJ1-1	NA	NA	CASGLLGDTEAFF	TGTGCCAGCGGTCTCCTTGGGGACACTGAAGCTTTCTTT
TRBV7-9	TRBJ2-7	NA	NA	CASSLAGPGSSYEQYF	TGTGCCAGCAGCTTAGCGGGGCCAGGGAGCTCCTACGAGCAGTACTTC